The table lists the clone carrying this TCR beta chain with a few counts. The data belong to a study of vaccination and CD4 T cells after COVID-19. Study context: Two of the convalescents were Hispanic, and convalescents were six males and four females.

TCRdb itself ran the PCR reads through MiXCR, one entry per CDR3 protein. The sample gives around 26,000 distinct CDR3 sequences, 50% to 65% of which show up once; roughly 5.5% is in the top ten. Time point indicated: late sampling 161 to 241 days after vaccination in a few convalescent patients. CDR1 is SEHNR and CDR2 is FQNEAQ in the germline V gene (reference sequence). Germline trimming cut 8 bases from V and 5 bases from J; bases unmatched to any gene: 5. There are 15 residues in the CDR3. The TCR sequence derives from a human donor who had recovered from COVID-19. The material sequenced was CD4+ T cells from blood, taken about 7 months after SARS-CoV-2 vaccination. V and J are TRBV7-9 and TRBJ2-1; 14 positions match TRBD2. The CDR3 protein is CASGQTSGRDNEQFF. CDR3 DNA sequence: TGTGCCAGCGGGCAGACTAGCGGGAGGGACAATGAGCAGTTCTTC.